Each of the 7 T cell receptor beta chains below was sequenced from the same sample in a study of siplizumab effects on memory and regulatory T cells. Method: immunoSEQ multiplex PCR; TCRdb's copy keeps in-frame clones and lacks some. In the table there are about 120,000 clones, around 94% of which are singletons. Sequencing input: non-Treg CD4+ T cells sorted from blood. These receptors were obtained from a human donor in good health.

This chain uses TRBV9 with TRBJ2-7, with TRBD2 identical over 13 bases. The CDR3 extends over 14 amino acids. CDR1 and CDR2 from the germline V gene are SGDLS and YYNGEE. After removal of 3 bases from V and 5 bases from J, the junction contained 2 bases not matched to a gene. CDR3 sequence reads: CASSAGLAGNEQYF. The CDR3 region has the DNA TGTGCCAGCAGCGCGGGACTAGCGGGAAACGAGCAGTACTTC.

This chain links TRBV5-5 with TRBJ2-3; TRBD2 matches 8 bases. The germline V gene encodes CDR1 SGHKS and CDR2 YYEKEE (reference sequence). J gave up 6 bases and V 4 bases, and 13 bases lay outside the gene matches. The CDR3 sequence is 16 residues long. CDR3 amino acids: CASSPGAGVGADTQYF. The CDR3 region has the DNA TGTGCCAGCAGCCCCGGAGCGGGAGTGGGGGCCGATACGCAGTATTTT.

This rearrangement joins TRBV11-2 to TRBJ2-7; D uncertain. Germline assignment: CDR1 SGHAT and CDR2 FQNNGV. V was pared by 2 bases and J by 6 bases, with 11 bases between. There are 13 residues in the CDR3. The CDR3 DNA sequence: TGTGCCAGCAGCTTACGCCGGTGGTTCGAGCAGTACTTC. Its translation: CASSLRRWFEQYF.

A remark on this clone: Other DNA sequences of this sample code for an identical CDR3. The V and J genes are TRBV18 and TRBJ2-7, with 9 positions matching TRBD1. CDR3 length equals 14 residues. V lost 3 bases to trimming and J lost 0 bases; unmatched junction nucleotides: 0. CDR1 is KGHSH and CDR2 is LQKENI in the germline V gene. In DNA form, the CDR3 reads TGTGCCAGCTCACCGACAGGGGGCTCCTACGAGCAGTACTTC. It translates to CASSPTGGSYEQYF.

The CDR3 DNA follows: TGTGCCCTAGTAGACGGGACAACCTACGAGCAGTACTTC. This encodes CALVDGTTYEQYF. This chain connects TRBV6-1 to TRBJ2-5; TRBD1 might be the D (6 bases). The J call may be mistaken, given a closer DNA end match to TRBJ2-7. The CDR3 has 13 residues. CDR1 and CDR2 (germline): MNHNS, SASEGT.

The chain employs TRBV6-1 and TRBJ1-3, with 7 bases identical to TRBD1. CDR1 and CDR2 (germline): MNHNS, SASEGT. The CDR3 length is 16 residues. V trimming: 4 bases; J trimming: 2 bases; junction bases outside the gene matches: 8. The DNA of the CDR3 is TGTGCCAGCAGTGCTGAAACAGGGGAAACTGGAAACACCATATATTTT. It specifies CASSAETGETGNTIYF.

The CDR3 DNA reads as TGCAGCGCGGGCAGGCCGAACACTGAAGCTTTCTTT. Translating gives CSAGRPNTEAFF. The chain employs TRBV29-1 and TRBJ1-1; no definite D call. This CDR3 is 12 amino acids long. Germline V gives CDR1 SQVTM, CDR2 ANQGSEA. The V gene lost 7 bases and the J gene lost 1 base, with 10 bases spanning the gap.